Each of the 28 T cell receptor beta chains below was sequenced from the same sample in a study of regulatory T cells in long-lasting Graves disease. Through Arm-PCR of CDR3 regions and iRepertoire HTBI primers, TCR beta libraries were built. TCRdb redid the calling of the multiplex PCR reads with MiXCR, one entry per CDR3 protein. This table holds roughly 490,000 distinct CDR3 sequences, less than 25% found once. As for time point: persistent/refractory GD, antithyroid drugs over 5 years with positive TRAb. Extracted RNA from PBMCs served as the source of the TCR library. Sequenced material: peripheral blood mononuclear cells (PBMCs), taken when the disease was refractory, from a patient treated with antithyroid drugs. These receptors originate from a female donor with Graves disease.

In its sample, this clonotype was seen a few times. The CDR3 loop reads CAWSLSLEGYTF. The CDR3 nucleotides read TGTGCCTGGAGTCTCTCACTCGAGGGCTACACCTTC. The chain combines TRBV30 with TRBJ1-2; no definite D call. The CDR3 extends over 12 amino acids. Germline V lookup: CDR1 GTSNPN, CDR2 SVGIG (reference sequence). The V gene lost 2 bases and the J gene lost 8 bases, with 12 bases spanning the gap.

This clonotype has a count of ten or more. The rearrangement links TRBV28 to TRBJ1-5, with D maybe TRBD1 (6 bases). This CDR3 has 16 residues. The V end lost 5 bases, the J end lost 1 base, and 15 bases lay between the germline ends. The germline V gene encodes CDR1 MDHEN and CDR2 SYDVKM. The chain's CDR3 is CASSREGVVSNQPQHF. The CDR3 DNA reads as TGTGCCAGCAGTAGAGAGGGGGTCGTAAGCAATCAGCCCCAGCATTTT.

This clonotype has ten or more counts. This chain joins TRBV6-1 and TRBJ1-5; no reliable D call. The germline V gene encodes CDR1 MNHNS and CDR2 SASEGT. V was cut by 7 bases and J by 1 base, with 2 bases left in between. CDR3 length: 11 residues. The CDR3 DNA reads TGTGCCAGCATGAGCAATCAGCCCCAGCATTTT. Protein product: CASMSNQPQHF.

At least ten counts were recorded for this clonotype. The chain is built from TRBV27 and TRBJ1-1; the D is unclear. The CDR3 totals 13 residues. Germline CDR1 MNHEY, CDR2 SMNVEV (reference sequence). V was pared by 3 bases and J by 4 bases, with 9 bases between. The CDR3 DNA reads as TGTGCCAGCAGTTTTGCAGGCAGCACTGAAGCTTTCTTT. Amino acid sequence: CASSFAGSTEAFF.

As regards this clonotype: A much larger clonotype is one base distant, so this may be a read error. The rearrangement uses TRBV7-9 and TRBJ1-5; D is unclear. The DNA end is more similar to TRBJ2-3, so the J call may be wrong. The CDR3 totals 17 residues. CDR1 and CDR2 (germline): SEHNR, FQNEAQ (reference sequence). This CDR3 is CASSLVVFRGVHQPQYF. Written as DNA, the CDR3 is TGTGCCAGCAGCTTAGTGGTATTTCGAGGCGTGCATCAGCCCCAGTATTTT.

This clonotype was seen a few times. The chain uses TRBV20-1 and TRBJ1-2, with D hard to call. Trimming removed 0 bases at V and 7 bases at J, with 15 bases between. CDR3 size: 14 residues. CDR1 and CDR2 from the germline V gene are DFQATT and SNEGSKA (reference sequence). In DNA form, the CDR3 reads TGCAGTGCTAGAGATACAGCCGTTAGCATTGGCTACACCTTC. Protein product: CSARDTAVSIGYTF.

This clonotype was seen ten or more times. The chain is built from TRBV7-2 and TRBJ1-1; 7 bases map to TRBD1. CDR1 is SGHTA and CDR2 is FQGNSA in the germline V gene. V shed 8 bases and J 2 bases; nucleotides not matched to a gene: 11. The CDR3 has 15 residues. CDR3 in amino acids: CASARDSPLNTEAFF. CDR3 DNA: TGTGCCAGCGCTAGGGACAGCCCATTAAACACTGAAGCTTTCTTT.

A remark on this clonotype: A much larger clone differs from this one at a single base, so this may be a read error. The CDR3 coding sequence is TGTGCCAGCAGTTTAGGTCGGGGCCAAGAGCAGTACTTC. Encoded protein: CASSLGRGQEQYF. The chain couples TRBV12-3 or TRBV12-4 to TRBJ2-7; the D gene could be TRBD1 or TRBD2 (5 bases each). V was clipped by 1 base and J by 7 bases, with 11 bases between them. The CDR3 contains 13 residues.

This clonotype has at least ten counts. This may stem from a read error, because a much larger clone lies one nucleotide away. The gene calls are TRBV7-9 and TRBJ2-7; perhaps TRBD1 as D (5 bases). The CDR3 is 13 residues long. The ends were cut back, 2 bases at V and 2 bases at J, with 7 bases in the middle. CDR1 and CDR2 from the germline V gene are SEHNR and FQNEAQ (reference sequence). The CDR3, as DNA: TGTGCCAGCAGCTTAAAGGGGACCTACGAGCAGTACTTC. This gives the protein CASSLKGTYEQYF.

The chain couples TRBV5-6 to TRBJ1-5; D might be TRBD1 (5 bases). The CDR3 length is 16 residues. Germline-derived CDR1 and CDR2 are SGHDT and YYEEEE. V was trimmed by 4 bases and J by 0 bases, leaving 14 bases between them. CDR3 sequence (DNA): TGTGCCAGCAGCGACAGACAGAGGGGTAGCAATCAGCCCCAGCATTTT. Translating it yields CASSDRQRGSNQPQHF.

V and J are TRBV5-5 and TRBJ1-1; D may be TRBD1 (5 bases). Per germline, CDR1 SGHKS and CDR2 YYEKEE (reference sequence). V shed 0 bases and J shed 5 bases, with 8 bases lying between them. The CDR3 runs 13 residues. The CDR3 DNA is TGTGCCAGCAGCTTGGCCAGGGCGACTGAAGCTTTCTTT. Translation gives CASSLARATEAFF.

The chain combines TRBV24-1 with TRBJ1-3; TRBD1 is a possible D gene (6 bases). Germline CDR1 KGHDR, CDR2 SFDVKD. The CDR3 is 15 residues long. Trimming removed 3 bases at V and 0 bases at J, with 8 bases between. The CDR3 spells CATSDTGPSGNTIYF. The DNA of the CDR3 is TGTGCCACCAGTGATACAGGGCCCTCTGGAAACACCATATATTTT.

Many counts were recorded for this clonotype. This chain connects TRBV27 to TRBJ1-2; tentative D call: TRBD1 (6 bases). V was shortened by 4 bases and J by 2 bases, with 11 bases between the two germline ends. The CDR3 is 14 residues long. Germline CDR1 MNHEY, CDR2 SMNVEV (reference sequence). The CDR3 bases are TGTGCCAGCAGTTCATCAGACAGGAACTATGGCTACACCTTC. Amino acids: CASSSSDRNYGYTF.

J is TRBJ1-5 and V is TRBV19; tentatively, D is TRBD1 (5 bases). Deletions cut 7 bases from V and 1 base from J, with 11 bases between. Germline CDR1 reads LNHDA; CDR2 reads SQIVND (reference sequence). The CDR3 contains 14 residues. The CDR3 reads CASNSRGSNQPQHF. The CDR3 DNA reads TGTGCCAGTAATAGTAGGGGAAGCAATCAGCCCCAGCATTTT.

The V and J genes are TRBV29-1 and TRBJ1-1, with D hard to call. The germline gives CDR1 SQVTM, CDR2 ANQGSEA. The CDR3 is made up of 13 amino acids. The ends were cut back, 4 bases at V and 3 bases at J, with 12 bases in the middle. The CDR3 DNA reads TGCAGCGTTGTGTGGGGAATTGACACTGAAGCTTTCTTT. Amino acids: CSVVWGIDTEAFF.

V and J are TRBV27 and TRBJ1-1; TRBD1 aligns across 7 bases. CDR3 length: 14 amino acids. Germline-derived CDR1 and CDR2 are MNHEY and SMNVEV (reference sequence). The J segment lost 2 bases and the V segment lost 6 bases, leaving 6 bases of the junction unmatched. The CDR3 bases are TGTGCCAGCAGGCACAGGGGCCCCAACACTGAAGCTTTCTTT. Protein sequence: CASRHRGPNTEAFF.

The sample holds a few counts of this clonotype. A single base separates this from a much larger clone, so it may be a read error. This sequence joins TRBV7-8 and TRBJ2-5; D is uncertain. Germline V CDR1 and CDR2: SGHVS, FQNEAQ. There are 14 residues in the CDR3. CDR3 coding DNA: TGTGCCAGCAGCCCCTCGACGGCCCAAGAGGCCCAGTACTTC. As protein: CASSPSTAQEAQYF.

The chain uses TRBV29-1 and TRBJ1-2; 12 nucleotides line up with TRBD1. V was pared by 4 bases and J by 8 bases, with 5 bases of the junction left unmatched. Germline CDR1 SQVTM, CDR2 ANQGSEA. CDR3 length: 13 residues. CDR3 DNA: TGCAGCGTTGCCCAGGGACAGGGGGCCGGCTACACCTTC. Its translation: CSVAQGQGAGYTF.

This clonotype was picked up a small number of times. The CDR3 reads CASSLSFGRLKSYEQYF. The CDR3 nucleotides read TGTGCCAGCAGCTTGTCTTTTGGGCGCCTGAAATCCTACGAGCAGTACTTC. This chain uses TRBV11-2 with TRBJ2-7; no clear D gene. Germline values: CDR1 SGHAT, CDR2 FQNNGV. Trimming shortened V by 3 bases and J by 1 base, and 19 bases separated the two germline ends. The CDR3 consists of 17 residues.

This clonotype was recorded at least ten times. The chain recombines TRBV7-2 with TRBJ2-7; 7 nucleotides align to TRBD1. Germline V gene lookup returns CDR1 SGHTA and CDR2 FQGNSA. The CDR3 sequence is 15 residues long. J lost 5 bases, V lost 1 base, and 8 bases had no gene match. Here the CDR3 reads CASSLVVTGDDEQYF. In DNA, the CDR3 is TGTGCCAGCAGCTTAGTGGTAACAGGGGACGACGAGCAGTACTTC.

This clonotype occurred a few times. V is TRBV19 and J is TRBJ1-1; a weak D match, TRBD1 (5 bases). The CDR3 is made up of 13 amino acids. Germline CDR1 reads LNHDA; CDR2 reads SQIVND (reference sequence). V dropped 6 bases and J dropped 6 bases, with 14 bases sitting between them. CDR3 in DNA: TGTGCCAGTAGAGACAGAAACGGGGCTGAAGCTTTCTTT. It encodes CASRDRNGAEAFF.

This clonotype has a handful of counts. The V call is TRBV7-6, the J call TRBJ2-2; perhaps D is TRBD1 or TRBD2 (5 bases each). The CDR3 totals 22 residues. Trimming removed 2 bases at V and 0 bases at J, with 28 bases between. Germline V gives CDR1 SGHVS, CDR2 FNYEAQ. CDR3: CASSLLLYAGTRSRTNTGELFF. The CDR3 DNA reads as TGTGCCAGCAGCTTACTCCTTTATGCAGGGACGCGATCGAGGACGAACACCGGGGAGCTGTTTTTT. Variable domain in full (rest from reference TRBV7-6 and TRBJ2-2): GAGVSQSPRYKVTKRGQDVALRCDPISGHVSLYWYRQALGQGPEFLTYFNYEAQQDKSGLPNDRFSAERPEGSISTLTIQRTEQRDSAMYRCASSLLLYAGTRSRTNTGELFFGEGSRLTVL.

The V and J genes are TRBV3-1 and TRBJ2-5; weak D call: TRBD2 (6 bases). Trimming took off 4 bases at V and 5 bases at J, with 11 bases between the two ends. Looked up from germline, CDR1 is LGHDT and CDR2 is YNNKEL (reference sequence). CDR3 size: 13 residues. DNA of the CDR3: TGTGCCAGCAGCCCACTAGCTCAGGAGACCCAGTACTTC. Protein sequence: CASSPLAQETQYF.

The CDR3 spells CASSDSWGTDSNYGYTF. CDR3 bases: TGTGCCAGCAGTGACTCATGGGGGACAGACTCTAACTATGGCTACACCTTC. The chain couples TRBV6-1 to TRBJ1-2; TRBD1 matches at 7 bases. The germline V gene encodes CDR1 MNHNS and CDR2 SASEGT. Trimming removed 3 bases from V and 0 bases from J; junction bases left unmatched: 10. This CDR3 has 17 residues.

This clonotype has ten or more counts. CDR3 residues: CASSLYFGGGNTEAFF. CDR3 DNA sequence: TGTGCCAGCAGTTTATATTTTGGGGGAGGGAACACTGAAGCTTTCTTT. The gene calls are TRBV28 and TRBJ1-1, with D perhaps TRBD1 (5 bases). Looked up from germline, CDR1 is MDHEN and CDR2 is SYDVKM. The CDR3 has 16 residues. Deletions cut 1 base from V and 1 base from J, with 13 bases between.

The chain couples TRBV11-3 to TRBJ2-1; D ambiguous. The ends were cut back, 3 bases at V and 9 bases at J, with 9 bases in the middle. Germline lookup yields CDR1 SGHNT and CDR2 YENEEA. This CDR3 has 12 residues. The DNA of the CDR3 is TGTGCCAGCAGCTTTGGAGTGAGTGAGCAGTTCTTC. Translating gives CASSFGVSEQFF.

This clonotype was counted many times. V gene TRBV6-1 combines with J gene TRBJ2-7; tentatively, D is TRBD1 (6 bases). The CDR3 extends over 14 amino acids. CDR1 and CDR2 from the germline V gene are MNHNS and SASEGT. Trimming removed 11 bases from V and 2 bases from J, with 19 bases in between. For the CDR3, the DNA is TGTGCCGGCGGACAGTCCCCGGGCCCCTACGAGCAGTACTTC. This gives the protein CAGGQSPGPYEQYF.

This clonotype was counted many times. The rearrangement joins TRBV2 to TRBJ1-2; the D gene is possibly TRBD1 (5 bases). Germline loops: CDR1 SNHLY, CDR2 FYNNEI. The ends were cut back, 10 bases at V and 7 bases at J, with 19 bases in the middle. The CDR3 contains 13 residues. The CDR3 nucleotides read TGTGCCACCAGGGTGTCGGGGGACCGTGGCTACACCTTC. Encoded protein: CATRVSGDRGYTF.